This is a list of T cell receptor beta chains from one sample in a study of early T cells in non-severe SARS-CoV-2 infection. TCRdb ran MiXCR on the 5' RACE reads and lists one entry per CDR3 protein. Of 65,000 to 75,000 distinct CDR3 sequences listed, over 10% were seen once; the top ten hold approximately 4.7%. The sample was whole blood. The receptors here all came from an adult who was a healthcare worker with PCR-confirmed SARS-CoV-2 infection or an uninfected control (not recorded which). Each CDR3 is given with its conserved first and last residue.

cdr3_length: 15; v_call: TRBV10-3; cdr3_aa: CAISAGGSPHNGYTF
cdr3_length: 13; v_call: TRBV5-1; cdr3_aa: CASSFLPEETQYF
cdr3_length: 15; v_call: TRBV28; cdr3_aa: CASSPVQGGHEKLFF
cdr3_length: 13; v_call: TRBV3-1; cdr3_aa: CASSHQTGGIQYF
cdr3_length: 12; v_call: TRBV20-1; cdr3_aa: CSASQGTQPQHF
cdr3_length: 14; v_call: TRBV27; cdr3_aa: CASSYRGLASSYTF
cdr3_length: 15; v_call: TRBV4-3; cdr3_aa: CASSQGHRTNSPLHF
cdr3_length: 15; v_call: TRBV6-5; cdr3_aa: CASSYSIGPEGKLFF
cdr3_length: 13; v_call: TRBV6-1; cdr3_aa: CASRQQASGPQHF
cdr3_length: 17; v_call: TRBV7-9; cdr3_aa: CASSGPGQRLHMETQYF
cdr3_length: 20; v_call: TRBV7-2; cdr3_aa: CASSLDGTQTAGTIINIQYF
cdr3_length: 14; v_call: TRBV2; cdr3_aa: CASSEAGRQQTQYF
cdr3_length: 16; v_call: TRBV7-3; cdr3_aa: CASSMTGGANTGELFF
cdr3_length: 12; v_call: TRBV11-3; cdr3_aa: CASSWTPETQYF
cdr3_length: 12; v_call: TRBV20-1; cdr3_aa: CSASEGGETQYF
cdr3_length: 14; v_call: TRBV5-1; cdr3_aa: CASWKAPPKETQYF
cdr3_length: 15; v_call: TRBV7-3; cdr3_aa: CASSSGGRGTDTQYF
cdr3_length: 15; v_call: TRBV7-2; cdr3_aa: CASSGYRGLNQPQHF
cdr3_length: 13; v_call: TRBV6-6; cdr3_aa: CASGTSGGIEQFF
cdr3_length: 18; v_call: TRBV15; cdr3_aa: CATSRADPGLAGVNEQFF
cdr3_length: 12; v_call: TRBV15; cdr3_aa: CATSRRYNEQFF
cdr3_length: 16; v_call: TRBV9; cdr3_aa: CASSAQLAGVYNEQFF
cdr3_length: 12; v_call: TRBV5-1; cdr3_aa: CASSSESYGYTF
cdr3_length: 14; v_call: TRBV14; cdr3_aa: CASSQDRATDGYTF
cdr3_length: 16; v_call: TRBV29-1; cdr3_aa: CSVRDREDHSNQPQHF
cdr3_length: 14; v_call: TRBV7-9; cdr3_aa: CASSLGGDNQPQHF
cdr3_length: 12; v_call: TRBV4-3; cdr3_aa: CASSQVRGEQYF
cdr3_length: 15; v_call: TRBV2; cdr3_aa: CASSETGGSYNEQFF
cdr3_length: 16; v_call: TRBV6-5; cdr3_aa: CASSYSAGAPTDTQYF
cdr3_length: 17; v_call: TRBV7-2; cdr3_aa: CASSLVWSGSSSNEQFF
cdr3_length: 13; v_call: TRBV29-1; cdr3_aa: CSVRRQDTDTQYF
cdr3_length: 15; v_call: TRBV20-1; cdr3_aa: CSAGAPSASTDTQYF
cdr3_length: 16; v_call: TRBV15; cdr3_aa: CATSRDLAQGNQPQHF
cdr3_length: 13; v_call: TRBV29-1; cdr3_aa: CSVRTQTYNEQFF
cdr3_length: 13; v_call: TRBV7-3; cdr3_aa: CASSATGDNEQYF
cdr3_length: 15; v_call: TRBV12-3/TRBV12-4; cdr3_aa: CASSRLAGGADTQYF
cdr3_length: 11; v_call: TRBV7-2; cdr3_aa: CASSKRTEQYF
cdr3_length: 11; v_call: TRBV13; cdr3_aa: CASGKNTEAFF
cdr3_length: 15; v_call: TRBV6-5; cdr3_aa: CASSSPRSDQETQYF
cdr3_length: 16; v_call: TRBV5-1; cdr3_aa: CASSSEQGRGTDTQYF
cdr3_length: 15; v_call: TRBV10-2; cdr3_aa: CASSERRGAAYEQYF
cdr3_length: 14; v_call: TRBV29-1; cdr3_aa: CSVGGQSRTDTQYF
cdr3_length: 15; v_call: TRBV2; cdr3_aa: CASSDGEANNSPLHF
cdr3_length: 15; v_call: TRBV4-3; cdr3_aa: CASSQDFRPSYEQYF
cdr3_length: 12; v_call: TRBV29-1; cdr3_aa: CSVEDGGETQYF
cdr3_length: 13; v_call: TRBV19; cdr3_aa: CASLNRGTYGYTF